This T cell receptor (beta chain) is from a study of cytomegalovirus exposure and HLA in healthy donors. The study ran its PCR with 60 Vbeta and 13 Jbeta primers. Generated by immunoSEQ multiplex PCR, the TCRdb table keeps only in-frame clones and is missing some. The table has 100,000 to 150,000 clones, roughly 80% seen once. V lost 7 bases and J lost 0, with 17 bases in between. This CDR3 comprises 16 residues. CDR1 is MNHNY, CDR2 SVGAGI, per germline (reference sequence). This chain joins TRBV6-6 and TRBJ2-3; maybe TRBD2 (5 bases). The sample taken for sequencing was PBMCs. The receptor comes from a man aged 18 to 30 in good health and CMV-seropositive. The CDR3, as DNA: TGTGCCAGCAAGGATAGCGATAAACCTAGCACAGATACGCAGTATTTT. Its protein product is CASKDSDKPSTDTQYF.